This T cell receptor beta chain emerged from a study of cytomegalovirus exposure and HLA in healthy donors. Remarks on this clone: Its antigen is not identified.

13 Jbeta primers and 60 Vbeta primers were used for the PCR. Produced via immunoSEQ multiplex PCR; TCRdb's table is partial and in-frame only. The table includes roughly 100,000 clones, nearly 15% detected once. V lost 6 bases and J 2 bases, leaving 14 bases between the germline ends. The CDR3 runs 13 residues. In germline, CDR1 is SQVTM, CDR2 ANQGSEA. Study-wide findings and caveats: Later analysis showed most CMV-associated TCR beta chains appearing HLA-restricted. In an earlier analysis, most TCR beta V segments were productive about 87% or about 30% of the time.

The chain combines TRBV29-1 with TRBJ2-7; D is unclear. This TCR came from a female donor in good health and CMV-seronegative. The sample comprised PBMCs. CDR3 in DNA: TGCAGCGTGCAATCGACTGCCCCCTACGAGCAGTACTTC. Its protein is CSVQSTAPYEQYF.